A selection of T cell receptor beta chains follows, all from one sample in a study of blood T cells in healthy people across ages. TCRdb re-derived calls from the 5' RACE reads in MiXCR, one entry per CDR3 protein. The sample contains hundreds of thousands of distinct CDR3 sequences, approximately 49% of which appear only once. What was sequenced was blood. The origin of the receptors is a woman aged 55-70 years in good health. CDR3s include the opening cysteine and the closing phenylalanine or tryptophan. Each record gives: V gene, D gene, clone size, J gene, CDR3 DNA, CDR3 protein. D genes are given only for firm matches. Some rows mark clone size as missing; the rest say once, few, many or name a class of expanded clone.

>TRBV6-1|TRBD1|.|TRBJ2-4
TGTGCCAGCAGTAGGGGGACAGCTGCCTACAATGAGCAGTACTTC
CASSRGTAAYNEQYF
>TRBV6-5|.|few|TRBJ2-7
TGTGCCAGCAAAAGCTCCTACGAGCAGTACTTC
CASKSSYEQYF
>TRBV4-1|.|.|TRBJ1-2
TGCGCCAGCAGCCGGGCTCGGCAGTATGGCTACACCTTC
CASSRARQYGYTF
>TRBV13|.|few|TRBJ1-4
TGTGCCAGCAGCCGTAAACAGGACCATAATGAAAAACTGTTTTTT
CASSRKQDHNEKLFF
>TRBV6-2/TRBV6-3|.|.|TRBJ2-1
TGTGCCAGCAGCTACAGGGACGGATACTCCTACAATGAGCAGTTCTTC
CASSYRDGYSYNEQFF
>TRBV12-5|TRBD2|.|TRBJ2-5
TGTGCTAGTGGCCGGAGCCAGCGGGAGGGCCTGTACTTC
CASGRSQREGLYF
>TRBV20-1|.|.|TRBJ2-7
TGCAGTGCTAGAGATGGGAAGGTTCACCGATTCTCCGAGCAGTACTTC
CSARDGKVHRFSEQYF
>TRBV9|TRBD1|.|TRBJ2-3
TGTGCCAGCAGCGTCCGGGACAGGATCACAGATACGCAGTATTTT
CASSVRDRITDTQYF
>TRBV6-2/TRBV6-3|.|.|TRBJ2-7
TGTGCCAGCAGTCGCCGGCCAGCGAAATCCTACGAGCAGTACTTC
CASSRRPAKSYEQYF
>TRBV4-2|.|once|TRBJ2-7
TGTGCCAGCAGCCAAGATCCCCGGGGGCGTGAGCAGTACTTC
CASSQDPRGREQYF
>TRBV9|TRBD1|.|TRBJ2-3
TGTGCCAGCAGCGTAGAGGGGACAGGGGGCAAAGATACGCAGTATTTT
CASSVEGTGGKDTQYF
>TRBV7-9|.|few|TRBJ2-7
TGTGCCAGCAGCTTAAGAGGGAACCAATACGAGCAGTACTTC
CASSLRGNQYEQYF
>TRBV20-1|.|.|TRBJ2-4
TGCAGTGCTAGGCGCCCCCGACAGCAAAAAAACATTCAGTACTTC
CSARRPRQQKNIQYF
>TRBV9|TRBD1|once|TRBJ1-1
TGTGCCAGCAGCGGTACAGGGGTGAGCACTGAAGCTTTCTTT
CASSGTGVSTEAFF
>TRBV29-1|.|once|TRBJ2-7
TGCAGCGTTGAAGACCCTAGACGGGGGAACTACGAGCAGTACTTC
CSVEDPRRGNYEQYF
>TRBV9|.|.|TRBJ1-1
TGTGCCAGCAGCATACAGGGACAGAACACTGAAGCTTTCTTT
CASSIQGQNTEAFF
>TRBV20-1|.|.|TRBJ2-1
TGCAGTGCTAGAGGCGGTGAGCAGTTCTTC
CSARGGEQFF
>TRBV7-9|.|few|TRBJ2-5
TGTGCCAGCAGCTCGGGACGGCCTGAGCAGTACTTC
CASSSGRPEQYF
>TRBV18|.|.|TRBJ2-7
TGTGCCAGCTCACCGCGGGAAGGGACAGTAGTCTCCTACGAGCAGTACTTC
CASSPREGTVVSYEQYF
>TRBV20-1|TRBD2|.|TRBJ2-3
TGCAGTGCTAGAGCATTGACTAGCCAGGATACGCAGTATTTT
CSARALTSQDTQYF
>TRBV3-1|.|.|TRBJ1-4
TGTGCCAGCAGGGCACACAATAATGAAAAACTGTTTTTT
CASRAHNNEKLFF
>TRBV10-3|TRBD1|.|TRBJ2-7
TGTGCCATCAGCCGGCAGGGGGTAGGTTACGAGCAGTACTTC
CAISRQGVGYEQYF
>TRBV29-1|.|few|TRBJ2-1
TGCAGCGTTGGAACCGGTGAGCAGTTCTTC
CSVGTGEQFF